This T cell receptor beta chain was identified during a study of T cells in localized non-small cell lung cancer (dated by TCRdb to 2020 to 2021). Study-wide context: Comparing tumors with uninvolved tumor-adjacent lungs, the study looked at the T cell repertoires of about 240 patients with early-stage NSCLC. All 220 or so NSCLC patients in the cohort were treatment-naive and had localized lung tumors that were resected. NSCLC patients had a mean age of roughly 66 years, and 129 were male and around 110 female.

At diagnosis, tumor, uninvolved tumor-adjacent lung and peripheral blood were collected and then preserved as a mix of FFPE and fresh-frozen material. For TCR repertoire profiling, the blood samples were analyzed as peripheral blood mononuclear cells. TCR beta CDR3 regions were sequenced from DNA using the immunoSEQ Assay. As for the original processing: To compute T cell density, TCR beta template counts were normalized to usable DNA, which was estimated by amplifying housekeeping genes. Richness was estimated using the preseqR package, with extrapolation to 400,000 templates for PBMC samples and to 120,000 templates for tissue samples. Clonality was defined by subtracting Pielou's evenness from one. Tissue-enriched TCRs were identified through differential abundance testing performed on productive amino-acid clonotypes, with a minimum total count of 5 and an alpha of 0.1. Repertoire overlap between compartments was quantified with the Jaccard Index and Morisita Overlap Index. GLIPH grouped TCR beta CDR3s together with public tetramer-defined viral CDR3s, and a viral motif had to include at least three viral sequences and also show V-gene enrichment. In its TCRdb copy, this immuneACCESS table keeps in-frame sequences only and misses some clones. Where compared with another copy, unresolved V genes explain less than half of these, and the others have no known cause. That table supplies the V and J calls and clone size; D and trimming were determined from the DNA. The sample yields around 91,000 clones; over 80% were counted once. The ten most abundant clones make up around 16% of the sample.

Here is what the overall study found, with its caveats: A median of roughly 60 of the top 100 tumor clones were detected in paired uninvolved adjacent lung, and around 30 of these tumor clones were also found among the top 100 clones of the paired uninvolved adjacent lung. The highest T cell clonality was observed in uninvolved tumor-adjacent lung, where clonality exceeded that of tumor, suggesting that antigenic responses were more focused in uninvolved tumor-adjacent lung. Higher blood T cell density associated with longer overall survival, while higher adjacent-lung clonality associated with shorter survival. Because multi-region tumor sequencing was not performed, intratumor heterogeneity could not be ruled out. Because the study design was exploratory, TCR variables were selected using unadjusted p-values without false-discovery rate correction.

A word on this clone: There is no known antigen for this receptor. No per-base quality is available; no much larger clone lies one base away.

V is clipped by 3 bases and J by 9 bases, and the sequence between their germline boundaries is 10 bases long. The CDR1 and CDR2 encoded by the germline V gene are SGDLS and YYNGEE. From the cysteine up to the phenylalanine, the CDR3 has a length of 12 residues. Solely the CDR3 DNA is kept, with 36 bases framed from the first base. This sequence originates from a man between 40 and 70 years old with stage I squamous cell lung carcinoma. The rearranged chain carries TRBV9 and TRBJ2-1; a tentative D match to TRBD1 spans 6 bases. Sequences were derived from peripheral blood, sampled before any cancer treatment. The CDR3: CASSGGQGEQFF. Read as DNA, the sequence is TGTGCCAGCAGCGGGGGGCAGGGTGAGCAGTTCTTC.